This TCR beta chain was captured in a study of blood T cell repertoires in COVID-19. Study information: The cDNA or gDNA used as material had been derived from T cells, B-cell-depleted T cells, or PBMCs.

Germline values: CDR1 SGHNT, CDR2 YYREEE (reference sequence). There are 16 residues in the CDR3. V lost 3 bases and J 3 bases, leaving 13 bases between the germline ends. Measured with immunoSEQ multiplex PCR; TCRdb has only the in-frame clones, and not every one. The sample lists some 330,000 clones, 80% to 95% occurring once. The chain links TRBV5-4 to TRBJ1-6; a possible D gene is TRBD1 (5 bases). Sequenced: PBMCs or T cells enriched from blood (not recorded which). This clonotype was obtained from a woman aged 25 to 39 who had recovered from COVID-19. The CDR3: CASSSSPTDYNSPLHF. CDR3 in DNA: TGTGCCAGCAGCTCGAGCCCGACAGACTATAATTCACCCCTCCACTTT.